This T cell receptor (beta chain) originates from a study of CD8 T cells in ankylosing spondylitis. Study results and limitations: Clones linked with disease were CD8+ and fairly uncommon in the peripheral blood. For ankylosing spondylitis blood, a TCR beta motif of about 8 highly homologous variants appeared characteristic.

TCRdb ran MiXCR on the 5' RACE reads and lists one entry per CDR3 protein. The sample includes some 840,000 distinct CDR3 sequences, approximately 12% seen only once; the top ten take roughly 0.51%. Notes on this clonotype: What it binds is unknown.

This TCR came from a male donor with ankylosing spondylitis. Specimen: blood, either unsorted or a sorted T cell fraction (not recorded which).

The CDR3 DNA sequence: TGTGCCAGCACCTCGACCGGGACTTACAACGCTGAAGCTTTCTTT. This codes for CASTSTGTYNAEAFF. This chain links TRBV5-6 with TRBJ1-1, with D tentatively TRBD1 (5 bases). The CDR3 spans 15 residues. V lost 6 bases and J 6 bases, leaving 21 bases between the germline ends. Per germline, CDR1 SGHDT and CDR2 YYEEEE.